These 9 T cell receptor beta chains were all obtained from the same sample, sequenced in a study of shared clonotypes between healthy human individuals. The table came from immunoSEQ multiplex PCR; TCRdb's copy has only in-frame clones and leaves some out. The repertoire has 800,000 to 1,200,000 clones, 75% to 80% of them found once; the top ten carry 0.4% to 0.55%. The sequencing sample was made of memory CD4+ T cells from PBMCs. Indicated subset: CD45RA-negative fraction. Source of these receptors: a man younger than 35 in good health. Some clones in this sample may be carry-over from other donors' samples.

V and J are TRBV11-2 and TRBJ1-2; the D gene is possibly TRBD1 (6 bases). This CDR3 comprises 17 residues. The V gene lost 5 bases and the J gene lost 5 bases, with 24 bases spanning the gap. Looked up from germline, CDR1 is SGHAT and CDR2 is FQNNGV. In DNA form, the CDR3 reads TGTGCCAGCAGCGAGGGGGGGGCAGTCGCGGCGGCATATGGCTACACCTTC. Translated, it gives CASSEGGAVAAAYGYTF.

The chain is built from TRBV30 and TRBJ1-2, with D uncertain. The CDR3 sequence is 12 residues long. Trimming shortened V by 3 bases and J by 8 bases, and 13 bases separated the two germline ends. Germline V gene lookup returns CDR1 GTSNPN and CDR2 SVGIG (reference sequence). The CDR3 DNA follows: TGTGCCTGGAGCCCGGCGCGGGAGGGCTACACCTTC. This codes for CAWSPAREGYTF.

This chain connects TRBV10-3 to TRBJ1-5; 7 bases match TRBD1. The germline CDR1 and CDR2 sequences are ENHRY and SYGVKD. Germline trimming cut 0 bases from V and 7 bases from J; bases unmatched to any gene: 15. The CDR3 covers 18 residues. CDR3 nucleotides: TGTGCCATCAGTGAGTCGTTGACAGGGCTGGGTATCGGGCAGCCCCAGCATTTT. Translation gives CAISESLTGLGIGQPQHF.

This rearrangement joins TRBV7-8 to TRBJ1-2; TRBD1 aligns across 8 bases. Germline trimming cut 4 bases from V and 8 bases from J; bases unmatched to any gene: 3. This CDR3 is 12 amino acids long. CDR1 and CDR2 from the germline V gene are SGHVS and FQNEAQ. DNA for the CDR3: TGTGCCAGCAGCTCGACAGGGGACGGCTACACCTTC. Its translation: CASSSTGDGYTF.

The chain recombines TRBV5-1 with TRBJ2-2; a possible D gene is TRBD2 (6 bases). The CDR3 spans 17 residues. Looked up from germline, CDR1 is SGHRS and CDR2 is YFSETQ. Trimming took 0 bases from V and 4 from J, leaving 16 bases between them. The CDR3 DNA sequence: TGCGCCAGCAGCTTGGCTGGGCGACACGGGGGCACCGGGGAGCTGTTTTTT. Translation gives CASSLAGRHGGTGELFF.

This chain links TRBV6-1 with TRBJ2-7; 8 bases fit TRBD2. This CDR3 contains 16 residues. V dropped 2 bases and J dropped 6; count of bases not matched to a gene: 12. The germline V gene encodes CDR1 MNHNS and CDR2 SASEGT. Here the CDR3 reads CASSEMLTGGPVEQYF. In DNA form, the CDR3 reads TGTGCCAGCAGTGAAATGTTGACGGGAGGGCCCGTCGAGCAGTACTTC.

This clone was picked up a small number of times. Other nucleotide sequences in the sample specify the same CDR3. The gene calls are TRBV18 and TRBJ1-5; possible D gene TRBD1, 5 bases. The CDR3 has 13 residues. CDR1 and CDR2 from the germline V gene are KGHSH and LQKENI. Trimming removed 2 bases from V and 4 bases from J, with 6 bases in between. The chain's CDR3 is CASSPGGNQPQHF. DNA of the CDR3: TGTGCCAGCTCACCAGGGGGGAATCAGCCCCAGCATTTT.

V is TRBV7-2 and J is TRBJ1-2, with 8 positions matching TRBD1. J was trimmed by 8 bases and V by 5 bases; bases with no gene match: 4. Germline CDR1 reads SGHTA; CDR2 reads FQGNSA. The CDR3 is 12 amino acids. As DNA, the CDR3 is TGTGCCAGCAGCCGCAACAGGGGGGGCTACACCTTC. It translates to CASSRNRGGYTF.

This chain connects TRBV30 to TRBJ2-4, with D hard to call. The CDR3 runs 15 residues. Per the germline V gene, CDR1 is GTSNPN and CDR2 is SVGIG (reference sequence). Trimming took 2 bases from V and 1 from J, leaving 12 bases between them. The CDR3 nucleotides are TGTGCCTGGAGTCCACCCTCGGTCGCCAAAAACATTCAGTACTTC. This codes for CAWSPPSVAKNIQYF.